The 23 T cell receptor beta chains below come from one sample, sequenced in a study of cytomegalovirus exposure and HLA in healthy donors. PCR primers comprised 60 Vbeta and 13 Jbeta primers. This table comes from immunoSEQ multiplex PCR, and its TCRdb copy is limited to in-frame clones, with some not included. The profile covers tens of thousands of clones, with roughly 89% appearing a single time and 2.7% taken by the ten largest. The sequenced sample was PBMCs. These receptors originate from a boy between 10 and 17 years old in good health and CMV-seronegative.

The V and J genes are TRBV9 and TRBJ2-5; D gene unclear. The J call is uncertain, as TRBJ2-7 better fits the DNA end. Germline loops: CDR1 SGDLS, CDR2 YYNGEE. This CDR3 spans 14 amino acids. CDR3 loop: CASSAYGDSYEQYF. DNA for the CDR3: TGTGCCAGCAGCGCTTACGGAGACTCCTACGAGCAGTACTTC.

This chain uses TRBV5-6 with TRBJ1-2; D ambiguous. V was trimmed by 0 bases and J by 2 bases, leaving 5 bases between them. CDR3 size: 13 residues. The germline gives CDR1 SGHDT, CDR2 YYEEEE. The CDR3 coding sequence is TGTGCCAGCAGCTTGGGAGGGAACTATGGCTACACCTTC. This translates into CASSLGGNYGYTF.

The chain links TRBV29-1 to TRBJ1-2; TRBD1 agrees at 7 bases. Germline-derived CDR1 and CDR2 are SQVTM and ANQGSEA. This CDR3 comprises 14 residues. Trimming removed 4 bases from V and 2 bases from J; junction bases left unmatched: 7. CDR3 nucleotide sequence: TGCAGCGTTGGGCCGGGACAGAAAAACTATGGCTACACCTTC. This codes for CSVGPGQKNYGYTF.

CDR3 nucleotides: TGTGCCAGTAGTTCGCTATCCACAGGGTACAATCAGCCCCAGCATTTT. This gives the protein CASSSLSTGYNQPQHF. The gene calls are TRBV19 and TRBJ1-5; D may be TRBD1 (6 bases). V shed 5 bases and J shed 3 bases, with 17 bases lying between them. This CDR3 spans 16 amino acids. Germline V gene data show CDR1 as LNHDA and CDR2 as SQIVND (reference sequence).

The chain has TRBV2 and TRBJ2-7; 7 nucleotides agree with TRBD1. CDR1 and CDR2 from the germline V gene are SNHLY and FYNNEI. The CDR3 sequence is 13 residues long. With 7 bases clipped from V and 6 bases from J, the junction kept 9 bases outside the gene matches. CDR3 region: CASTMTGPGEQYF. The CDR3, as DNA: TGTGCCAGCACCATGACAGGGCCTGGCGAGCAGTACTTC.

This sequence joins TRBV6-5 and TRBJ2-1; 10 nucleotides match TRBD2. Looked up from germline, CDR1 is MNHEY and CDR2 is SVGAGI. V lost 5 bases and J lost 9; bases outside the gene matches: 7. CDR3 size: 14 residues. The CDR3 reads CASSLLLAGGEQFF. CDR3 nucleotides: TGTGCCAGCAGTCTCCTTTTAGCGGGAGGTGAGCAGTTCTTC.

This chain connects TRBV6-5 to TRBJ2-2; the D gene is possibly TRBD2 (5 bases). The CDR3 spans 15 residues. The V gene lost 2 bases and the J gene lost 2 bases, with 9 bases spanning the gap. Germline V gives CDR1 MNHEY, CDR2 SVGAGI. The CDR3 bases are TGTGCCAGCAGTTACGACGGGGTAAACACCGGGGAGCTGTTTTTT. This encodes CASSYDGVNTGELFF.

The chain combines TRBV6-6 with TRBJ2-3; 7 bases align to TRBD1. This CDR3 is 14 amino acids long. V shed 5 bases, J shed 2 bases, and the junction held 4 bases outside the gene matches. Germline-derived CDR1 and CDR2 are MNHNY and SVGAGI (reference sequence). This chain's CDR3 is CASSPTGTTDTQYF. DNA for the CDR3: TGTGCCAGCAGTCCGACAGGGACCACAGATACGCAGTATTTT.

This chain connects TRBV28 to TRBJ2-7; 7 bases match TRBD1. J gave up 3 bases and V 8 bases, and 4 bases lay outside the gene matches. The CDR3 runs 12 residues. Germline V lookup: CDR1 MDHEN, CDR2 SYDVKM. For the CDR3, the DNA is TGTGCCAGCTCGACAGGGTACTACGAGCAGTACTTC. Translation gives CASSTGYYEQYF.

This rearrangement joins TRBV7-9 to TRBJ1-2, with TRBD1 matching over 7 bases. The CDR3 extends over 14 amino acids. CDR1 and CDR2 (germline): SEHNR, FQNEAQ (reference sequence). Germline trimming cut 4 bases from V and 6 bases from J; bases unmatched to any gene: 8. For the CDR3, the DNA is TGTGCCAGCAGCTACTCCGGGACAGTGGATGGCTACACCTTC. This encodes CASSYSGTVDGYTF.

The sample holds a few counts of this clone. CDR3 sequence reads: CASSQARSTEAFF. Written as DNA, the CDR3 is TGCGCCAGCAGCCAAGCAAGGAGCACTGAAGCTTTCTTT. This chain uses TRBV4-1 with TRBJ1-1; no firm D call. V lost 1 base and J lost 4, with 7 bases in between. The CDR3 has 13 amino acids. The V gene's germline CDR1 is MGHRA and CDR2 YSYEKL.

The chain combines TRBV2 with TRBJ2-1; D is unclear. V was pared by 7 bases and J by 1 base, with 5 bases between. The CDR3 consists of 12 residues. Germline V gene data show CDR1 as SNHLY and CDR2 as FYNNEI. CDR3 bases: TGTGCCAGCACCCCATCCTACAATGAGCAGTTCTTC. Protein: CASTPSYNEQFF.

This clone is a singleton in its sample. This chain connects TRBV19 to TRBJ1-2; D remains ambiguous. In germline, CDR1 is LNHDA, CDR2 SQIVND (reference sequence). This CDR3 region has 14 residues. V gave up 4 bases and J gave up 1 base, with 10 bases separating them. The DNA for the CDR3 is TGTGCCAGTAGTACGGGAGATCTTAACTATGGCTACACCTTC. It yields the protein CASSTGDLNYGYTF. Full variable domain (rest looked up from reference TRBV19 and TRBJ1-2): DGGITQSPKYLFRKEGQNVTLSCEQNLNHDAMYWYRQDPGQGLRLIYYSQIVNDFQKGDIAEGYSVSREKKESFPLTVTSAQKNPTAFYLCASSTGDLNYGYTFGSGTRLTVV.

This sequence joins TRBV10-3 and TRBJ2-1, with 10 nucleotides matching TRBD2. Trimming at V came to 0 bases and at J to 12 bases, leaving 8 bases not matched to a gene. Looked up from germline, CDR1 is ENHRY and CDR2 is SYGVKD. The CDR3 totals 15 residues. The CDR3 protein is CAISESEAGGPAQFF. DNA for the CDR3: TGTGCCATCAGTGAGTCTGAAGCGGGGGGGCCCGCGCAGTTCTTC.

The genes are TRBV28 and TRBJ1-2; tentative D call: TRBD1 (6 bases). Germline CDR1 reads MDHEN; CDR2 reads SYDVKM. The CDR3 is 14 amino acids. V lost 2 bases and J lost 5, with 12 bases in between. The CDR3 nucleotides are TGTGCCAGCAGTTTAACACAGGGCGGGTATGGCTACACCTTC. Translation gives CASSLTQGGYGYTF.

The chain combines TRBV7-8 with TRBJ2-3; D perhaps matches TRBD1 (6 bases). The CDR3 runs 15 residues. The V and J ends lost 7 bases and 0 bases respectively, with 14 bases between them. Germline-derived CDR1 and CDR2 are SGHVS and FQNEAQ. CDR3 loop: CASNPDRQSTDTQYF. CDR3 coding DNA: TGTGCCAGCAACCCAGACAGGCAGAGCACAGATACGCAGTATTTT.

This chain's CDR3 is CASSIRSLANYGYTF. CDR3 DNA sequence: TGTGCCAGTAGTATACGAAGTCTAGCTAACTATGGCTACACCTTC. This chain links TRBV19 with TRBJ1-2; the D is unclear. This CDR3 has 15 amino acids. V was pared by 2 bases and J by 0 bases, with 10 bases between. Germline V gives CDR1 LNHDA, CDR2 SQIVND (reference sequence).

The chain recombines TRBV7-9 with TRBJ1-4; D is undetermined. This CDR3 has 15 residues. The germline CDR1 and CDR2 sequences are SEHNR and FQNEAQ (reference sequence). Deletions cut 5 bases from V and 0 bases from J, with 10 bases between. In DNA, the CDR3 is TGTGCCAGCAGCCGTACACCTGCAACTAATGAAAAACTGTTTTTT. Translating gives CASSRTPATNEKLFF.

The chain uses TRBV6-5 and TRBJ2-3, with TRBD2 as a possible D gene (6 bases). The germline CDR1 and CDR2 sequences are MNHEY and SVGAGI. The CDR3 runs 12 residues. V shed 6 bases and J shed 7 bases, with 11 bases lying between them. CDR3 nucleotides: TGTGCCAGCAGCGGGGGTAGAAATACGCAGTATTTT. Protein sequence: CASSGGRNTQYF.

This clone was seen only a few times. V gene TRBV10-1 combines with J gene TRBJ1-1; TRBD1 is a possible D gene (5 bases). Germline V gene data show CDR1 as WNHNN and CDR2 as SYGVQD (reference sequence). This CDR3 is built from 16 residues. V dropped 2 bases and J dropped 1 base, with 14 bases sitting between them. CDR3 region: CASSERGRMGNTEAFF. The CDR3, as DNA: TGCGCCAGCAGTGAGAGGGGCAGGATGGGGAACACTGAAGCTTTCTTT.

The CDR3 loop reads CASSPSVGSGNTIYF. The CDR3 DNA reads TGTGCCAGCAGCCCTAGTGTAGGTTCTGGAAACACCATATATTTT. This chain uses TRBV9 with TRBJ1-3; D call uncertain. V was clipped by 4 bases and J by 1 base, with 12 bases between them. Germline V gives CDR1 SGDLS, CDR2 YYNGEE. The CDR3 covers 15 residues. Supplemented by reference TRBV9 and TRBJ1-3, the full variable domain reads DSGVTQTPKHLITATGQRVTLRCSPRSGDLSVYWYQQSLDQGLQFLIQYYNGEERAKGNILERFSAQQFPDLHSELNLSSLELGDSALYFCASSPSVGSGNTIYFGEGSWLTVV.

The genes are TRBV2 and TRBJ1-1; TRBD1 aligns across 7 bases. The CDR3 spans 14 residues. Per germline, CDR1 SNHLY and CDR2 FYNNEI. V lost 5 bases and J lost 4; bases outside the gene matches: 7. The CDR3 reads CASSFSGGSTEAFF. Written as DNA, the CDR3 is TGTGCCAGCAGTTTCTCAGGGGGATCCACTGAAGCTTTCTTT.

The rearrangement uses TRBV19 and TRBJ1-1, with TRBD1 identical over 7 bases. The junction had 5 bases not matched to a gene; V was cut back by 1 base and J by 0 bases. Germline lookup yields CDR1 LNHDA and CDR2 SQIVND (reference sequence). CDR3 length equals 16 residues. Here the CDR3 reads CASSIVPQGVNTEAFF. For the CDR3, the DNA is TGTGCCAGTAGTATAGTCCCTCAGGGGGTGAACACTGAAGCTTTCTTT.